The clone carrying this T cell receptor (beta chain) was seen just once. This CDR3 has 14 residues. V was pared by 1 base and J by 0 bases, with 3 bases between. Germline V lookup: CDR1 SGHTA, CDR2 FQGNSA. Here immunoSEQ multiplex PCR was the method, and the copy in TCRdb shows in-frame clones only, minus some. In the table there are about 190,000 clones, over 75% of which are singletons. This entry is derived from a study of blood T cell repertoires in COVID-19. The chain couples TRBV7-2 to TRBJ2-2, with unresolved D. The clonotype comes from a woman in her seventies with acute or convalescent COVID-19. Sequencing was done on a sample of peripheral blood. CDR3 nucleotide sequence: TGTGCCAGCAGCTTAGTCGCGAACACCGGGGAGCTGTTTTTT. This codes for CASSLVANTGELFF.